The 2 T cell receptor beta chains reported below all come from one sample, sequenced in a study of long-term antiretroviral therapy in people with HIV. Researchers report immunoSEQ v3.0 was run at survey level. Some clones are missing from TCRdb's copy, which holds only in-frame ones; the method was immunoSEQ multiplex PCR. The table records tens of thousands of clones, approximately 85% of them present only once. The material was unsorted PBMCs, obtained approximately 3.3 years after starting antiretroviral therapy. These receptors all stem from a man between 18 and 29 years old with HIV.

The genes are TRBV18 and TRBJ1-1, with D possibly being TRBD1 (6 bases). The V gene lost 3 bases and the J gene lost 4 bases, with 15 bases spanning the gap. The CDR3 totals 15 residues. Germline V lookup: CDR1 KGHSH, CDR2 LQKENI. The CDR3 DNA reads TGTGCCAGCTCACCCCTCGGGGGCAGGAGCACTGAAGCTTTCTTT. Protein product: CASSPLGGRSTEAFF.

Only one count was recorded for this clone. This rearrangement joins TRBV5-8 to TRBJ2-7, with 8 nucleotides matching TRBD2. With V trimmed by 4 bases and J by 3 bases, 15 bases remained unmatched. CDR1 is SGHTS and CDR2 is YDEGEE in the germline V gene. The CDR3 spans 17 residues. The CDR3 nucleotides are TGTGCCAGCAGCCTGAACGCCCGTCGGGAGGGATTCTACGAGCAGTACTTC. Its translation: CASSLNARREGFYEQYF.